This TCR beta chain comes out of a study of CD8 T cells in Susac syndrome. The study, taken as a whole, reports: The study recognized that the number of individuals in its TCR sequencing and HLA analysis was relatively small.

TEMRA cells were enriched by FACS, and CD4+ and CD8+ T cells were negatively isolated. There are 16 residues in the CDR3. V lost 4 bases and J 0 bases, leaving 13 bases between the germline ends. Germline CDR1 LGHDT, CDR2 YNNKEL (reference sequence). An input of about 0.5 to 1 ug of RNA was subjected to reverse transcription using random hexamers. TCRdb analysed the immunoSEQ multiplex PCR reads with MiXCR anew, one entry per CDR3 protein. Here the sample spans 200,000 to 300,000 distinct CDR3 sequences, 90% to 96% being singletons. Turning to this clonotype: Its antigen remains unknown.

This sequence joins TRBV3-1 and TRBJ2-4; D is possibly TRBD2 (5 bases). Specimen: CD4+ T cells from PBMCs. The clonotype was recovered from a human donor with Susac syndrome. CDR3 coding DNA: TGTGCCAGCAGCCCCTCGCGAGCGGTAGCCAAAAACATTCAGTACTTC. The encoded protein is CASSPSRAVAKNIQYF.